The 2 T cell receptor beta chains presented below share a single source sample, sequenced in a study of T cells in Graves' hyperthyroidism and ophthalmopathy. Amplified TCR beta CDR3 regions came from RNA transcripts. Researchers ran a first-round RT-PCR on the TCR CDR3 using the HTBI primer set. TCRdb used MiXCR to reprocess the multiplex PCR reads, holding one entry per CDR3 protein. The sample has about 580,000 distinct CDR3 sequences; approximately 15% are singletons. Material: blood. These receptors originate from a woman aged 25 to 39 with Graves' hyperthyroidism that later progressed to Graves' ophthalmopathy.

This clonotype came up many times. The chain couples TRBV12-3 or TRBV12-4 to TRBJ1-1; maybe TRBD1 (6 bases). V gave up 6 bases and J gave up 3 bases, with 11 bases separating them. This CDR3 is built from 13 residues. For the CDR3, the DNA is TGTGCCAGCAGCTCACAGGGTTACACTGAAGCTTTCTTT. Translation: CASSSQGYTEAFF.

This clonotype was seen ten or more times. The CDR3 coding sequence is TGTGCCAGCAGTTGGGGCGGTTCCGAGCAGTACTTC. Protein product: CASSWGGSEQYF. This chain joins TRBV12-3 or TRBV12-4 and TRBJ2-7; D possibly corresponds to TRBD1 (5 bases). V was cut by 4 bases and J by 6 bases, with 10 bases left in between. The CDR3 is made up of 12 amino acids.